This entry describes one T cell receptor beta chain. These data originate in a study of blood T cell repertoires in COVID-19. TCRdb's copy holds only in-frame clones and misses some; the assay was immunoSEQ multiplex PCR. Seen here are 350,000 to 450,000 clones, 89% observed once, and the top ten hold 1.5% to 2%. CDR1 is SEHNR, CDR2 FQNEAQ, per germline (reference sequence). This CDR3 is 15 amino acids long. The J segment lost 3 bases and the V segment lost 5 bases, leaving 9 bases of the junction unmatched. The receptor was derived from a woman aged 25-40 years who had recovered from COVID-19. V usage is TRBV7-9 and J usage is TRBJ1-2, with 7 positions matching TRBD1. The sequenced sample was PBMCs or T cells enriched from blood (not recorded which). The CDR3, as DNA: TGTGCCAGCAGCCAGAACCTGGGACAGCACTATGGCTACACCTTC. Its translation is CASSQNLGQHYGYTF.